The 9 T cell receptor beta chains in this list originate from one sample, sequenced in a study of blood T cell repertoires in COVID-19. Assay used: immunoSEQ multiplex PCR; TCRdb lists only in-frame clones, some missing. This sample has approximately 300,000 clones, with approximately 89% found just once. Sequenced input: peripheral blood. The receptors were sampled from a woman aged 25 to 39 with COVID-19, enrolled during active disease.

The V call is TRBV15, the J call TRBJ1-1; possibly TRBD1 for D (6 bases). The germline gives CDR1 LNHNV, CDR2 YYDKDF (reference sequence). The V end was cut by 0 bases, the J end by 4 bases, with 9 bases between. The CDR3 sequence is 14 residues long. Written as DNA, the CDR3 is TGTGCCACCAGCAGAGATACAGGGTTCACTGAAGCTTTCTTT. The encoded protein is CATSRDTGFTEAFF.

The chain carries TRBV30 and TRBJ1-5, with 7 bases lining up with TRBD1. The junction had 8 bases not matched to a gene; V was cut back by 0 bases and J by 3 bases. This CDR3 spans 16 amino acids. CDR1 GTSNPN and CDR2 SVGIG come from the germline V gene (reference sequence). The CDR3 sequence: CAWSVREGAYNQPQHF. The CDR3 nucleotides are TGTGCCTGGAGTGTACGGGAGGGGGCCTACAATCAGCCCCAGCATTTT.

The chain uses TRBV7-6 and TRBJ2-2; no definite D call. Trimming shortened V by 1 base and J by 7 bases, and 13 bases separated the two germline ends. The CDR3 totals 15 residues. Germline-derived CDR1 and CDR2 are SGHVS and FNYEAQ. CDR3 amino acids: CASSLEQRVVGELFF. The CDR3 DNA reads TGTGCCAGCAGCTTAGAACAACGGGTTGTCGGGGAGCTGTTTTTT.

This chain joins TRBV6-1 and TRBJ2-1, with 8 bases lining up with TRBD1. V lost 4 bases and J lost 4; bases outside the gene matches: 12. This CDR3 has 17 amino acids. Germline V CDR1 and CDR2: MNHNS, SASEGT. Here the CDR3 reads CASSVRTGNGLYNEQFF. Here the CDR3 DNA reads TGTGCCAGCAGTGTAAGGACAGGGAACGGGCTATACAATGAGCAGTTCTTC.

DNA of the CDR3: TGCGCCAGCAGCCAATCGGGTAGCTACGAGCAGTACTTC. Translating gives CASSQSGSYEQYF. The chain joins TRBV4-3 to TRBJ2-7; D is undetermined. The CDR3 contains 13 residues. With 2 bases removed from V and 3 bases from J, the gap between germline ends came to 8 bases. Germline lookup yields CDR1 LGHNA and CDR2 YSLEER.

DNA of the CDR3: TGTGCCAGCAGCTTATTTTCTTTGGTACGGGAGCAGTACGTC. Amino acids: CASSLFSLVREQYV. J is TRBJ2-7 and V is TRBV7-9; D gene ambiguous. The CDR3 runs 14 residues. Germline-derived CDR1 and CDR2 are SEHNR and FQNEAQ (reference sequence). V lost 2 bases, J lost 7 bases, and 15 bases lay in between.

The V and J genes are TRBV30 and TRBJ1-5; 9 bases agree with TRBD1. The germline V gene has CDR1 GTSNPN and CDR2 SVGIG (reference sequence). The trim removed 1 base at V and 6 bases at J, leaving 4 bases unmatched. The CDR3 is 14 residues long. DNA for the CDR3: TGTGCCTGGAGTGCGGGACAGGGAAGTCAGCCCCAGCATTTT. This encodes CAWSAGQGSQPQHF.

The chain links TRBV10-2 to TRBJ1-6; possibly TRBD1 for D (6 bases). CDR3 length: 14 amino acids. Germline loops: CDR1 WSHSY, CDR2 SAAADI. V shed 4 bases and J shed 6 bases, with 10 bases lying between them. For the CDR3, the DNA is TGCGCCAGCAGTGGGTCAGGGGTTAATTCACCCCTCCACTTT. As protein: CASSGSGVNSPLHF.

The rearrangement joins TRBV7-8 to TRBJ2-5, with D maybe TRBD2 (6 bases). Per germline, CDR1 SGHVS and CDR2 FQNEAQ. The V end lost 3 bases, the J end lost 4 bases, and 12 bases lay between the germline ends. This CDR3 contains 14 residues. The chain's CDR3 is CASSFSKGGETQYF. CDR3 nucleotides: TGTGCCAGCAGCTTTTCAAAGGGAGGAGAGACCCAGTACTTC. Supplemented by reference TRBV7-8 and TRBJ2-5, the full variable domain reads GAGVSQSPRYKVAKRGQDVALRCDPISGHVSLFWYQQALGQGPEFLTYFQNEAQLDKSGLPSDRFFAERPEGSVSTLKIQRTQQEDSAVYLCASSFSKGGETQYFGPGTRLLVL.